These T cell receptor beta chains were read from a single sample in a study of shared clonotypes between healthy human individuals. Data came from immunoSEQ multiplex PCR; TCRdb stores just in-frame clones and leaves some out. This sample yields some 2 million clones, of which roughly 95% are seen a single time; about 0.13% belongs to the top ten. The specimen was naive CD4+ T cells sorted from blood. Receptors were obtained from a man between 18 and 35 years old in good health. The CDR3 runs from the conserved cysteine through the conserved F or W. The D gene is left open where the match is weak. Clone size is not always given. Where it is, it says once, few, many or a class for expanded clones.

.,TRBJ1-3,TRBV6-5,.,CASSSLSTPGNTIYF,TGTGCCAGCAGTTCCCTATCGACACCTGGAAACACCATATATTTT
TRBD1,TRBJ1-4,TRBV19,.,CASSDRVKLFF,TGTGCCAGTAGTGACAGGGTAAAACTGTTTTTT
.,TRBJ2-7,TRBV10-3,once,CATYPTDTVTYEQYF,TGTGCCACCTACCCGACGGACACGGTCACCTACGAGCAGTACTTC
.,TRBJ1-2,TRBV15,.,CATSREKLLGGYTF,TGTGCCACCAGCAGAGAGAAACTTTTAGGAGGCTACACCTTC
.,TRBJ1-1,TRBV18,.,CASSPGEAAEAFF,TGTGCCAGCTCACCAGGGGAAGCGGCTGAAGCTTTCTTT
.,TRBJ1-2,TRBV28,.,CASSFTPVGGYTF,TGTGCCAGCAGTTTTACACCCGTGGGGGGCTACACCTTC
.,TRBJ1-5,TRBV9,.,CASSVAGNQPQHF,TGTGCCAGCAGCGTAGCAGGGAATCAGCCCCAGCATTTT
TRBD2,TRBJ2-1,TRBV4-3,.,CASSQGEGHNEQFF,TGCGCCAGCAGCCAAGGGGAGGGGCACAATGAGCAGTTCTTC
TRBD2,TRBJ2-1,TRBV7-6,.,CASSLASGGIMGEQFF,TGTGCCAGCAGCTTAGCGTCGGGGGGGATCATGGGTGAGCAGTTCTTC
.,TRBJ2-7,TRBV11-2,.,CASSLVVGTKTEQYF,TGTGCCAGCAGCTTAGTGGTCGGCACGAAAACTGAGCAGTACTTC
.,TRBJ2-5,TRBV2,.,CASSTARYQETQYF,TGTGCCAGCAGTACGGCCAGGTACCAAGAGACCCAGTACTTC
.,TRBJ2-7,TRBV6-5,.,CASSYLHGGSYEQYF,TGTGCCAGCAGTTACCTACACGGGGGCTCCTACGAGCAGTACTTC
.,TRBJ1-4,TRBV2,.,CASSDPSGPNEKLFF,TGTGCCAGCAGTGACCCCAGTGGGCCCAATGAAAAACTGTTTTTT
.,TRBJ1-5,TRBV5-8,.,CASSQTVPNQPQHF,TGTGCCAGCAGCCAGACAGTACCCAATCAGCCCCAGCATTTT
.,TRBJ2-5,TRBV5-3,.,CARSFGTEAETQYF,TGTGCCAGAAGCTTCGGGACCGAGGCGGAGACCCAGTACTTC
TRBD2,TRBJ2-7,TRBV5-6,.,CASSRGGLANEQYF,TGTGCCAGCAGCAGGGGGGGACTAGCGAACGAGCAGTACTTC
TRBD1,TRBJ1-4,TRBV6-6,.,CASSYGTAEKLFF,TGTGCCAGCAGTTACGGGACAGCTGAAAAACTGTTTTTT
.,TRBJ1-1,TRBV5-1,.,CASSWGRTINTEAFF,TGCGCCAGCAGCTGGGGACGGACCATAAACACTGAAGCTTTCTTT
TRBD1,TRBJ1-2,TRBV2,.,CASSLQGSYGYTF,TGTGCCAGCAGTCTACAGGGGAGCTATGGCTACACCTTC
TRBD2,TRBJ2-1,TRBV7-6,.,CASSKTGTSVYNEQFF,TGTGCCAGCAGCAAAACCGGGACTAGCGTATACAATGAGCAGTTCTTC
.,TRBJ2-7,TRBV6-5,.,CASSPTGWGSYEQYF,TGTGCCAGCAGCCCGACCGGATGGGGCTCCTACGAGCAGTACTTC
.,TRBJ2-3,TRBV7-9,.,CASSPRQVLSTDTQYF,TGTGCCAGCAGCCCCCGACAGGTCCTAAGCACAGATACGCAGTATTTT
.,TRBJ1-1,TRBV19,.,CASSIRGVNTEAFF,TGTGCCAGTAGTATCAGGGGCGTGAACACTGAAGCTTTCTTT
TRBD1,TRBJ1-6,TRBV7-9,.,CASSLLRTGINSPLHF,TGTGCCAGCAGCTTACTACGGACAGGGATTAATTCACCCCTCCACTTT
.,TRBJ2-5,TRBV2,.,CASSEGETQYF,TGTGCCAGCTCGGAAGGGGAGACCCAGTACTTC
TRBD1,TRBJ2-1,TRBV19,.,CASSPDRVRDEQFF,TGTGCCAGTAGTCCGGACAGGGTCAGGGATGAGCAGTTCTTC
.,TRBJ2-7,TRBV25-1,.,CASSPHPGRDTYEQYF,TGTGCCAGCAGTCCCCACCCGGGACGGGATACCTACGAGCAGTACTTC
.,TRBJ2-5,TRBV5-8,.,CASSLGGRADQETQYF,TGTGCCAGCAGCTTGGGTGGCAGGGCAGATCAAGAGACCCAGTACTTC
.,TRBJ1-4,TRBV5-1,.,CASSLGDSTTNEKLFF,TGCGCCAGCAGCCTCGGGGACTCCACAACTAATGAAAAACTGTTTTTT
.,TRBJ2-2,TRBV7-9,once,CASTLRTVKTGELFF,TGTGCCAGCACCTTAAGAACCGTTAAAACCGGGGAGCTGTTTTTT
.,TRBJ2-6,TRBV28,.,CASSTPGPGANVLTF,TGTGCCAGCAGTACCCCCGGGCCAGGGGCCAACGTCCTGACTTTC
TRBD2,TRBJ2-3,TRBV2,.,CASSTSGSQATDTQYF,TGTGCCAGCAGTACTAGCGGGAGCCAAGCGACAGATACGCAGTATTTT
.,TRBJ1-2,TRBV19,.,CASSNVLRGYTF,TGTGCCAGTAGTAACGTCCTTCGGGGCTACACCTTC
.,TRBJ1-1,TRBV5-4,.,CASSLGSSMNTEAFF,TGTGCCAGCAGCTTAGGCTCGTCTATGAACACTGAAGCTTTCTTT
TRBD1,TRBJ2-2,TRBV6-1,.,CASRPRTGNTGELFF,TGTGCCAGCAGACCGCGGACAGGGAACACCGGGGAGCTGTTTTTT
TRBD2,TRBJ2-3,TRBV4-3,.,CASSQGASGRAPSTDTQYF,TGCGCCAGCAGCCAAGGGGCTAGCGGGAGGGCCCCTAGCACAGATACGCAGTATTTT
TRBD1,TRBJ2-5,TRBV29-1,once,CSVGPLTGERETQYF,TGCAGCGTTGGCCCTCTCACAGGGGAGCGAGAGACCCAGTACTTC